The 31 T cell receptor beta chains in this list originate from one sample, sequenced in a study of blood T cells in healthy people across ages. Through a sample-barcoded 5' primer and a J-beta primer mix, a second PCR was run for roughly 6 to 12 cycles. MiXCR was run by TCRdb on the 5' RACE reads, yielding one entry per CDR3 protein. In the table there are 750,000 to 950,000 distinct CDR3 sequences, about 53% of which are singletons. Sequencing used blood. Receptors were obtained from a man aged 80 or over in good health.

The chain links TRBV7-2 to TRBJ2-5, with TRBD1 identical over 7 bases. This CDR3 region has 16 residues. The germline V gene has CDR1 SGHTA and CDR2 FQGNSA. J was trimmed by 3 bases and V by 2 bases; bases with no gene match: 9. Here the CDR3 reads CASSLSPAGGEETQYF. DNA for the CDR3: TGTGCCAGCAGCTTAAGCCCGGCAGGGGGTGAAGAGACCCAGTACTTC.

The chain's CDR3 is CASSIGTNNEQFF. The DNA for the CDR3 is TGCGCCAGCAGCATCGGGACTAACAATGAGCAGTTCTTC. This sequence joins TRBV5-1 and TRBJ2-1, with 7 bases identical to TRBD2. Trimming removed 4 bases from V and 5 bases from J; junction bases left unmatched: 3. The CDR3 spans 13 residues. The germline gives CDR1 SGHRS, CDR2 YFSETQ.

The V gene is TRBV24-1, the J gene TRBJ2-6, with D hard to call. The V gene's germline CDR1 is KGHDR and CDR2 SFDVKD. Deletions cut 3 bases from V and 0 bases from J, with 5 bases between. The CDR3 contains 15 residues. DNA for the CDR3: TGTGCCACCAGTGATGTGCACTCTGGGGCCAACGTCCTGACTTTC. This gives the protein CATSDVHSGANVLTF.

The V and J genes are TRBV2 and TRBJ2-7; no reliable D call. The germline V gene has CDR1 SNHLY and CDR2 FYNNEI. The CDR3 is made up of 15 amino acids. Trimming removed 1 base at V and 1 base at J, with 11 bases between. The CDR3 loop is CASSEVSFSSYEQYF. The DNA of the CDR3 is TGTGCCAGCAGTGAAGTTAGCTTCTCATCCTACGAGCAGTACTTC.

This chain links TRBV11-2 with TRBJ2-7, with 7 bases identical to TRBD2. J gave up 0 bases and V 9 bases, and 8 bases lay outside the gene matches. The CDR3 is 14 amino acids. Germline V CDR1 and CDR2: SGHAT, FQNNGV. The CDR3 DNA follows: TGTGCCAGTAAGCGGGGTTTAAGCTCCTACGAGCAGTACTTC. As protein: CASKRGLSSYEQYF. Complete variable domain (other parts from reference TRBV11-2 and TRBJ2-7): EAGVAQSPRYKIIEKRQSVAFWCNPISGHATLYWYQQILGQGPKLLIQFQNNGVVDDSQLPKDRFSAERLKGVDSTLKIQPAKLEDSAVYLCASKRGLSSYEQYFGPGTRLTVT.

This rearrangement joins TRBV7-9 to TRBJ2-7; 7 bases are a match to TRBD2. V lost 5 bases, J lost 6 bases, and 7 bases stayed unmatched. Per the germline V gene, CDR1 is SEHNR and CDR2 is FQNEAQ (reference sequence). The CDR3 is made up of 13 amino acids. The CDR3 sequence: CASSVGASGEQYF. The CDR3 DNA is TGTGCCAGCAGCGTCGGGGCTAGCGGCGAGCAGTACTTC.

This clonotype came up once. The J gene is TRBJ2-1, the V gene TRBV6-6; the D gene could be TRBD1 or TRBD2 (6 bases each). Germline V gives CDR1 MNHNY, CDR2 SVGAGI (reference sequence). Trimming took 4 bases from V and 8 from J, leaving 21 bases between them. This CDR3 has 16 residues. The CDR3, as DNA: TGTGCCAGCAGTTCCCCGGCAGGGGAGGTTTATTATGAGCAGTTCTTC. Translated, it gives CASSSPAGEVYYEQFF.

The V call is TRBV29-1, the J call TRBJ2-1; 7 nucleotides agree with TRBD2. Germline V gene sequence: CDR1 SQVTM, CDR2 ANQGSEA. This CDR3 is 15 amino acids long. Losses at the gene ends were 6 bases for V and 0 bases for J; bases not matched to a gene: 8. The CDR3 here is CSVGGVFPSYNEQFF. CDR3 in DNA: TGCAGCGTGGGGGGGGTCTTCCCCTCCTACAATGAGCAGTTCTTC.

This chain links TRBV12-3 or TRBV12-4 with TRBJ1-5; 7 bases agree with TRBD1. Unmatched junction bases numbered 11, after V lost 6 bases and J lost 0 bases. CDR3 length: 17 amino acids. CDR3 amino acids: CASRNGTAHYSNQPQHF. CDR3 nucleotides: TGTGCCAGCAGAAATGGGACAGCGCATTATAGCAATCAGCCCCAGCATTTT.

This chain connects TRBV5-1 to TRBJ2-5; 7 bases are shared with TRBD1. The J call may be incorrect, as the DNA end agrees better with TRBJ2-7. The germline CDR1 and CDR2 sequences are SGHRS and YFSETQ. This CDR3 comprises 14 residues. CDR3 protein: CASSHTTGYYEQYF. CDR3 nucleotide sequence: TGCGCCAGCAGCCACACGACAGGGTATTACGAGCAGTACTTC.

J is TRBJ2-7 and V is TRBV5-1; a weak D match, TRBD2 (6 bases). V dropped 3 bases and J dropped 6 bases, with 19 bases sitting between them. Germline CDR1 and CDR2: SGHRS and YFSETQ. The CDR3 has 15 residues. CDR3 nucleotides: TGCGCCAGCAGCTCGATGACCGGGAGCACGAGCGAGCAGTACTTC. Encoded protein: CASSSMTGSTSEQYF. Drawing the rest from reference TRBV5-1 and TRBJ2-7, the complete variable domain is KAGVTQTPRYLIKTRGQQVTLSCSPISGHRSVSWYQQTPGQGLQFLFEYFSETQRNKGNFPGRFSGRQFSNSRSEMNVSTLELGDSALYLCASSSMTGSTSEQYFGPGTRLTVT.

This clonotype was counted a few times. The chain has TRBV12-3 or TRBV12-4 and TRBJ2-1; 9 bases match TRBD1. Trimming took 6 bases from V and 10 from J; bases not matched to a gene: 13. This CDR3 spans 15 amino acids. In nucleotides, the CDR3 is TGTGCCAGCAGCACCCCTAGCAGGGGGACAGGGGAGCAGTTCTTC. Its protein product is CASSTPSRGTGEQFF.

The CDR3 sequence is CASNTQGGRPDTQYF. The DNA of the CDR3 is TGTGCCAGCAACACCCAGGGGGGGCGACCAGATACGCAGTATTTT. The chain joins TRBV7-2 to TRBJ2-3, with D possibly called TRBD1 or TRBD2 (7 bases each). The germline V gene has CDR1 SGHTA and CDR2 FQGNSA. This CDR3 is 15 amino acids long. Trimming stripped 7 bases from V and 4 bases from J, with 18 bases between. Full variable domain (remainder filled in from reference TRBV7-2 and TRBJ2-3): GAGVSQSPSNKVTEKGKDVELRCDPISGHTALYWYRQSLGQGLEFLIYFQGNSAPDKSGLPSDRFSAERTGGSVSTLTIQRTQQEDSAVYLCASNTQGGRPDTQYFGPGTRLTVL.

This chain joins TRBV18 and TRBJ2-7, with 7 positions matching TRBD1. The germline gives CDR1 KGHSH, CDR2 LQKENI. Trimming removed 6 bases from V and 5 bases from J; junction bases left unmatched: 10. CDR3 size: 14 residues. The CDR3 coding sequence is TGTGCCAGCTCGACGAGACAGGGTCACGACGAGCAGTACTTC. Translated: CASSTRQGHDEQYF.

This clonotype was counted only a few times. The chain has TRBV18 and TRBJ2-7; TRBD1 aligns across 7 bases. This CDR3 comprises 13 residues. V shed 6 bases, J shed 6 bases, and the junction held 8 bases outside the gene matches. Germline assignment: CDR1 KGHSH and CDR2 LQKENI. CDR3 coding DNA: TGTGCCAGCTCCCCAGGACAGGTCGGCGAGCAGTACTTC. Translation: CASSPGQVGEQYF.

The chain uses TRBV3-1 and TRBJ2-4; 7 bases align to TRBD2. Germline assignment: CDR1 LGHDT and CDR2 YNNKEL (reference sequence). V lost 1 base, J lost 2 bases, and 5 bases stayed unmatched. The CDR3 spans 16 residues. CDR3: CASSQGGEGTKNIQYF. As DNA, the CDR3 is TGTGCCAGCAGCCAAGGGGGGGAGGGTACCAAAAACATTCAGTACTTC.

This chain's CDR3 is CATSRLDTQYF. The CDR3 nucleotides are TGTGCCACCAGCAGATTGGATACGCAGTATTTT. The gene calls are TRBV15 and TRBJ2-3, with unresolved D. The CDR3 sequence is 11 residues long. CDR1 LNHNV and CDR2 YYDKDF come from the germline V gene (reference sequence). Trimming took off 2 bases at V and 6 bases at J, with 3 bases between the two ends. Full variable domain (rest looked up from reference TRBV15 and TRBJ2-3): DAMVIQNPRYQVTQFGKPVTLSCSQTLNHNVMYWYQQKSSQAPKLLFHYYDKDFNNEADTPDNFQSRRPNTSFCFLDIRSPGLGDTAMYLCATSRLDTQYFGPGTRLTVL.

V and J are TRBV5-1 and TRBJ2-3; D perhaps matches TRBD2 (6 bases). The germline V gene encodes CDR1 SGHRS and CDR2 YFSETQ. This CDR3 contains 13 residues. The V and J ends lost 4 bases and 6 bases respectively, with 12 bases between them. CDR3 nucleotides: TGCGCCAGCAGCGTGGGGACTGAGGATACGCAGTATTTT. Translated, it gives CASSVGTEDTQYF.

This chain joins TRBV29-1 and TRBJ2-1; 10 bases are shared with TRBD2. The V gene end was trimmed by 3 bases and the J gene end by 2 bases; junction bases not matched to a gene: 7. There are 16 residues in the CDR3. CDR1 is SQVTM and CDR2 is ANQGSEA in the germline V gene. In nucleotides, the CDR3 is TGCAGCGTTGAGGGGCTAGCGGGAGAACCCTACAATGAGCAGTTCTTC. Translating it yields CSVEGLAGEPYNEQFF.

The V call is TRBV11-2, the J call TRBJ2-4; the D is unclear. Germline lookup yields CDR1 SGHAT and CDR2 FQNNGV. Trimming removed 2 bases from V and 8 bases from J, with 10 bases in between. There are 13 residues in the CDR3. CDR3 in amino acids: CASSLFPLHIQYF. The DNA for the CDR3 is TGTGCCAGCAGCTTATTTCCTTTGCACATTCAGTACTTC.

The chain uses TRBV3-1 and TRBJ2-7; 7 bases match TRBD2. The V segment lost 1 base and the J segment 5 bases; nucleotides outside the gene matches: 5. Germline V lookup: CDR1 LGHDT, CDR2 YNNKEL (reference sequence). The length of the CDR3 is 14 residues. Here the CDR3 DNA reads TGTGCCAGCAGCCAAGCGAGGACTAGTCACGAGCAGTACTTC. This gives the protein CASSQARTSHEQYF.

The chain recombines TRBV27 with TRBJ2-1; D is unclear. Gene TRBJ2-7 matches the end of the DNA better, so the J call may be wrong. The CDR3 is 14 amino acids. Germline CDR1 MNHEY, CDR2 SMNVEV (reference sequence). The CDR3 is CASTLGGSNNEQYF. CDR3 bases: TGTGCCAGCACCCTCGGCGGCTCCAACAATGAGCAGTACTTC.

This chain joins TRBV25-1 and TRBJ2-5; either TRBD1 or TRBD2 may fit D (5 bases each). Germline V gene data show CDR1 as MGHDK and CDR2 as SYGVNS. The CDR3 extends over 15 amino acids. V was pared by 0 bases and J by 4 bases, with 12 bases between. The CDR3, as DNA: TGTGCCAGCAGTGAATATGGGGGAGTGAGAGAGACCCAGTACTTC. Translating it yields CASSEYGGVRETQYF.

Written as DNA, the CDR3 is TGTGCCAGCAGTGCGCAAGGGGGACGGGATGAGCAGTTCTTC. This sequence encodes CASSAQGGRDEQFF. The chain uses TRBV27 and TRBJ2-1, with D possibly being TRBD1 (6 bases). This CDR3 is 14 amino acids long. Per the germline V gene, CDR1 is MNHEY and CDR2 is SMNVEV (reference sequence). V gave up 5 bases and J gave up 8 bases, with 16 bases separating them.

This clonotype was found a few times. Compared with germline, one end of the junction differs, possibly owing to a read error. The chain has TRBV3-1 and TRBJ2-1; TRBD2 agrees at 11 bases. The CDR3 length is 16 residues. The germline V gene has CDR1 LGHDT and CDR2 YNNKEL (reference sequence). CDR3 coding DNA: TGCGCCAGCAGCCAAGGGCTAGCGGGAGGCTACAATGAGCAGTTCTTC. Translated: CASSQGLAGGYNEQFF.

The chain uses TRBV28 and TRBJ1-6; 10 bases match TRBD1. The trim removed 7 bases at V and 8 bases at J, leaving 5 bases unmatched. Germline-derived CDR1 and CDR2 are MDHEN and SYDVKM. The CDR3 consists of 14 residues. The CDR3, as DNA: TGTGCCAGCACGGACAGGGGGGTATATTCACCCCTCCACTTT. This codes for CASTDRGVYSPLHF. Full variable domain (missing parts from reference TRBV28 and TRBJ1-6): DVKVTQSSRYLVKRTGEKVFLECVQDMDHENMFWYRQDPGLGLRLIYFSYDVKMKEKGDIPEGYSVSREKKERFSLILESASTNQTSMYLCASTDRGVYSPLHFGNGTRLTVT.

This clonotype was recorded a few times. This chain connects TRBV6-5 to TRBJ1-2; D is unclear. CDR1 and CDR2 from the germline V gene are MNHEY and SVGAGI. The V end was cut by 2 bases, the J end by 2 bases, with 9 bases between. This CDR3 region has 14 residues. The DNA of the CDR3 is TGTGCCAGCAGTTACGTGGGCCTGAACTATGGCTACACCTTC. It is translated as CASSYVGLNYGYTF.

V and J are TRBV6-2 or TRBV6-3 and TRBJ2-1; D is unclear. The germline V gene encodes CDR1 MNHEY and CDR2 SVGEGT. The CDR3 length is 14 residues. V dropped 0 bases and J dropped 5 bases, with 8 bases sitting between them. The CDR3 DNA follows: TGTGCCAGCAGTTACTCGAGATTTGACAATGAGCAGTTCTTC. This sequence encodes CASSYSRFDNEQFF.

This chain connects TRBV6-2 or TRBV6-3 to TRBJ1-1; D perhaps matches TRBD1 (6 bases). Trimming cost V 2 bases and J 1 base, with 17 bases left between them. The CDR3 is 17 amino acids. Germline V gene lookup returns CDR1 MNHEY and CDR2 SVGEGT. The CDR3 here is CASSYPWFPGENTEAFF. The CDR3 DNA follows: TGTGCCAGCAGTTACCCGTGGTTTCCAGGGGAGAACACTGAAGCTTTCTTT.

The chain joins TRBV5-1 to TRBJ1-1; D perhaps matches TRBD1 (6 bases). The germline V and J ends were trimmed by 0 bases and 1 base, with 13 bases remaining between them. CDR3 length: 16 residues. Germline CDR1 and CDR2: SGHRS and YFSETQ. The CDR3 bases are TGCGCCAGCAGCTTGGGGGGCGGCAGGGGGAACACTGAAGCTTTCTTT. Its translation: CASSLGGGRGNTEAFF.

The rearrangement links TRBV7-9 to TRBJ2-7; D is unclear. The length of the CDR3 is 15 residues. V shed 5 bases and J shed 3 bases, with 17 bases lying between them. Per germline, CDR1 SEHNR and CDR2 FQNEAQ (reference sequence). The DNA of the CDR3 is TGTGCCAGCAGCCTTTCCCGCTCCGGGTACTACGAGCAGTACTTC. Its translation: CASSLSRSGYYEQYF.